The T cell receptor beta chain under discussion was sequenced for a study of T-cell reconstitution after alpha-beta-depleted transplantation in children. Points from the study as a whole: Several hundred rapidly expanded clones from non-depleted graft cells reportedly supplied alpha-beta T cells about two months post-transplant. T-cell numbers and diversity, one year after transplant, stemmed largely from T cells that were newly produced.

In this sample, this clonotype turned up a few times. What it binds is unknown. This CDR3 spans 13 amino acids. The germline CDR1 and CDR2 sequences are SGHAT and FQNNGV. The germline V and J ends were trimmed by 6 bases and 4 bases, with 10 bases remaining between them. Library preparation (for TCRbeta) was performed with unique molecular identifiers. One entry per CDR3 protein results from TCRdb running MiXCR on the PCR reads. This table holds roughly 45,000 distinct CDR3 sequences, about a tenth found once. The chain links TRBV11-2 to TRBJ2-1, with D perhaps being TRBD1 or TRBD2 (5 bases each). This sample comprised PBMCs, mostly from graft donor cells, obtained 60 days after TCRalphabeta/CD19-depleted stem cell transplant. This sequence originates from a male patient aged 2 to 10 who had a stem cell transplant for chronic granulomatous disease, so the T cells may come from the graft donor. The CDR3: CASRSGPYNEQFF. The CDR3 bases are TGTGCCAGCAGATCGGGACCTTACAATGAGCAGTTCTTC.